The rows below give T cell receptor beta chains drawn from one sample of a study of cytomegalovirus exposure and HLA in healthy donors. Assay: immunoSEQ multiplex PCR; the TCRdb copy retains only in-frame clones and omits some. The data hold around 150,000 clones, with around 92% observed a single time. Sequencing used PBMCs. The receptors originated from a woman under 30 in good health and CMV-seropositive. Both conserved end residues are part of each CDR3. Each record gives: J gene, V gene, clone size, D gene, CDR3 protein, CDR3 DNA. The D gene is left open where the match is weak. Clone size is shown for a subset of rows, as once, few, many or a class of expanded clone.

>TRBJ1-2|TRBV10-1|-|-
CASSIDRNYGYTF
TGCGCCAGCAGCATAGACAGGAACTATGGCTACACCTTC
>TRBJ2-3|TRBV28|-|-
CASSFGGANTDTQYF
TGTGCCAGCAGTTTTGGAGGGGCGAACACAGATACGCAGTATTTT
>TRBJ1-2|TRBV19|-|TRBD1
CASSVTSDRVDGYTF
TGTGCCAGTAGTGTTACTTCGGACAGGGTGGATGGCTACACCTTC
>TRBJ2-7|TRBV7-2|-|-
CASSIVHSSSSYEQYF
TGTGCCAGCAGCATAGTTCATAGCTCTAGCTCCTACGAGCAGTACTTC
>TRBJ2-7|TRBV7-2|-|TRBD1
CASSSRAGMGQSYEQYF
TGTGCCAGCAGCTCACGGGCTGGTATGGGACAGTCCTACGAGCAGTACTTC
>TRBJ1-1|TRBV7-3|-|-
CASSPLAAGVNTEAFF
TGTGCCAGCAGCCCGCTGGCGGCAGGGGTGAACACTGAAGCTTTCTTT
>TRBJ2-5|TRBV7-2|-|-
CASSLDGSRGETQYF
TGTGCCAGCAGCTTAGACGGGAGTCGGGGAGAGACCCAGTACTTC
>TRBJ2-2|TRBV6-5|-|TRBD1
CASSRTGDMGELFF
TGTGCCAGCAGTCGTACAGGGGATATGGGGGAGCTGTTTTTT
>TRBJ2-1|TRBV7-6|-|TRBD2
CASSYGTIGFNEQFF
TGTGCCAGCAGCTACGGGACTATTGGGTTTAATGAGCAGTTCTTC
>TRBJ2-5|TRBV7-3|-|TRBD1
CASSLTARGETQYF
TGTGCCAGCAGCTTAACGGCCAGGGGGGAGACCCAGTACTTC
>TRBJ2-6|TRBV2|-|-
CASAEGAGAISGANVLTF
TGTGCCAGCGCCGAAGGGGCAGGGGCGATCTCTGGGGCCAACGTCCTGACTTTC
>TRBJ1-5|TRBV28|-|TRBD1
CASQGDANQPQHF
TGTGCCAGCCAGGGGGATGCCAATCAGCCCCAGCATTTT
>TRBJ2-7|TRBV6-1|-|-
CASRVQGSSYEQYF
TGTGCCAGCAGAGTCCAGGGGAGCTCCTACGAGCAGTACTTC
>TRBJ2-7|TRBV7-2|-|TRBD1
CASSLVSGQPYEQYF
TGTGCCAGCAGCTTAGTTTCGGGACAGCCCTACGAGCAGTACTTC
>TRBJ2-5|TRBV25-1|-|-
CASSEAGQETQYF
TGTGCCAGCAGTGAAGCCGGGCAAGAGACCCAGTACTTC
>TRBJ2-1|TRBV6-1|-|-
CASSEAGGGDEQFF
TGTGCCAGCAGTGAAGCTGGAGGGGGCGATGAGCAGTTCTTC
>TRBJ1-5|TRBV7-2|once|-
CASSSVGGSNQPQHF
TGTGCCAGCAGCTCCGTGGGCGGGAGCAATCAGCCCCAGCATTTT
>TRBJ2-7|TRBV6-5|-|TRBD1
CASRQGSEQYF
TGTGCCAGCAGACAGGGGTCCGAGCAGTACTTC
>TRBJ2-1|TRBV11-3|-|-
CASVGKIHDNEQFF
TGTGCCAGCGTCGGGAAAATCCACGACAATGAGCAGTTCTTC
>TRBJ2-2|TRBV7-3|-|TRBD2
CASRPGGNTGELFF
TGTGCCAGCAGACCGGGAGGGAACACCGGGGAGCTGTTTTTT
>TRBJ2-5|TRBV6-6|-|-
CASSYYTKETQYF
TGTGCCAGCAGTTATTACACTAAAGAGACCCAGTACTTC
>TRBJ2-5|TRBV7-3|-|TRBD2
CASSLAGGSQETQYF
TGTGCCAGCAGCTTAGCGGGAGGATCACAAGAGACCCAGTACTTC
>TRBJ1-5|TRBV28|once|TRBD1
CASSMTGFNQPQHF
TGTGCCAGCAGTATGACAGGGTTCAATCAGCCCCAGCATTTT
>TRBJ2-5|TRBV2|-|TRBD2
CASSEGGLAGGYQETQYF
TGTGCCAGCAGTGAAGGGGGACTAGCGGGTGGGTACCAAGAGACCCAGTACTTC
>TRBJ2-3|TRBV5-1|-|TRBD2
CASSFLGTGTLAGADTQYF
TGCGCCAGCAGCTTTTTGGGGACGGGGACACTAGCGGGGGCAGATACGCAGTATTTT
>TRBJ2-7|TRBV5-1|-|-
CASRWLADYEQYF
TGCGCCAGCCGGTGGTTGGCGGACTACGAGCAGTACTTC
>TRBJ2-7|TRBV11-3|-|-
CASSLRGGHSYEQYF
TGTGCCAGCAGCCTTAGGGGGGGACACTCCTACGAGCAGTACTTC
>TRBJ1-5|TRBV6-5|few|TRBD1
CASRRDRDSNQPQHF
TGTGCCAGCAGACGGGACAGGGATAGCAATCAGCCCCAGCATTTT
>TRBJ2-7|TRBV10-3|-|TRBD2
CAISGTSGRGREQYF
TGTGCCATCAGTGGGACTAGCGGGAGGGGAAGGGAGCAGTACTTC
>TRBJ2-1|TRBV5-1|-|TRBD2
CASSLLAGSSYNEQFF
TGCGCCAGCAGCTTACTAGCGGGGAGCTCCTACAATGAGCAGTTCTTC
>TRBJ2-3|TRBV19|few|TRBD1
CASSIGTGGADTQYF
TGTGCCAGTTCAATAGGGACAGGGGGAGCAGATACGCAGTATTTT
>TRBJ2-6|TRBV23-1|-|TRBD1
CASSQSPSTGGSCGANVLTF
TGCGCCAGCAGTCAATCCCCCTCGACAGGGGGCTCTTGTGGGGCCAACGTCCTGACTTTC
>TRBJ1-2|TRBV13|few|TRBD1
CASSGQAGTGYGYTF
TGTGCCAGCAGCGGACAGGCCGGGACAGGCTATGGCTACACCTTC
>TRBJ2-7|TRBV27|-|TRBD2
CASSLSSGNTYEQYF
TGTGCCAGCAGTTTGTCTAGCGGGAACACCTACGAGCAGTACTTC
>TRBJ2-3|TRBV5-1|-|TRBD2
CASAGGIASTDTQYF
TGCGCCAGCGCGGGGGGTATCGCTAGCACAGATACGCAGTATTTT
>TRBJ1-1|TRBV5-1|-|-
CASSLTLAGSAGGTEAFF
TGCGCCAGCAGCTTAACTTTAGCCGGGAGCGCGGGGGGCACTGAAGCTTTCTTT
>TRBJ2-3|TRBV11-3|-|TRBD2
CASSKTSGRTDTQYF
TGTGCCAGCAGTAAAACTAGCGGGAGGACAGATACGCAGTATTTT
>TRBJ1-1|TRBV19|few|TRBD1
CASTYRGRTEAFF
TGTGCCAGTACTTACAGGGGAAGAACTGAAGCTTTCTTT
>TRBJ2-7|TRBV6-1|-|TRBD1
CASRTGSWIYEQYF
TGTGCCAGCAGGACAGGGTCCTGGATCTACGAGCAGTACTTC
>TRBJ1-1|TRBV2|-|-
CASNTRGLEAFF
TGTGCCAGCAATACAAGGGGTCTTGAAGCTTTCTTT
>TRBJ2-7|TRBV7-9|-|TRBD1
CASSSTGQGASAPYEQYF
TGTGCCAGCAGCTCCACCGGACAGGGGGCGAGTGCCCCCTACGAGCAGTACTTC
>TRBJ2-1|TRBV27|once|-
CASTLLGGGLSYNEQFF
TGTGCCAGCACCCTGCTGGGGGGAGGCCTTTCCTACAATGAGCAGTTCTTC
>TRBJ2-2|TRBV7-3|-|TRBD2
CASGREAGELFF
TGTGCCAGCGGGCGGGAGGCCGGGGAGCTGTTTTTT
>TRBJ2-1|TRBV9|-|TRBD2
CASSPGTSGVGEQFF
TGTGCCAGCAGCCCCGGGACTAGCGGAGTCGGTGAGCAGTTCTTC
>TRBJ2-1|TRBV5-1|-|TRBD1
CASSSGTVLHEQFF
TGCGCCAGCAGCTCCGGGACAGTTTTGCATGAGCAGTTCTTC
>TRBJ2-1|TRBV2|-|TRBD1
CASSDDRGMNEQFF
TGTGCCAGCAGTGACGACAGGGGGATGAATGAGCAGTTCTTC
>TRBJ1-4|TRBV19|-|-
CASASQGNEKLFF
TGTGCCAGTGCCTCACAGGGAAATGAAAAACTGTTTTTT
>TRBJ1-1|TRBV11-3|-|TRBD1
CASSQGQGNTEAFF
TGTGCCAGCAGCCAAGGACAGGGGAACACTGAAGCTTTCTTT
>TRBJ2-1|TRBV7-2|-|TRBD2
CASIAGLAGHNEQFF
TGTGCCAGCATAGCGGGACTAGCGGGCCACAATGAGCAGTTCTTC
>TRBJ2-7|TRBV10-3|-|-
CAISESFSLRTSTYEQYF
TGTGCCATCAGTGAGTCTTTTTCGTTAAGGACTTCCACCTACGAGCAGTACTTC
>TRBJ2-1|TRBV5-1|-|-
CASSVGLYNEQFF
TGCGCCAGCAGCGTAGGACTTTACAATGAGCAGTTCTTC
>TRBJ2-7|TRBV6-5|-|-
CASSIREAPYEQYF
TGTGCCAGCAGTATCCGGGAAGCCCCCTACGAGCAGTACTTC
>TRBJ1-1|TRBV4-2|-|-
CASSQDLVGREAFF
TGTGCCAGCAGCCAAGATTTGGTAGGCAGGGAAGCTTTCTTT
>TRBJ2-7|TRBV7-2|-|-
CASSLGGGNYEQYF
TGTGCCAGCAGCTTAGGCGGAGGCAACTACGAGCAGTACTTC
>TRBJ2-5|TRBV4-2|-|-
CASSQDSQGHQETQYF
TGTGCCAGCAGCCAAGATTCCCAGGGGCACCAAGAGACCCAGTACTTC
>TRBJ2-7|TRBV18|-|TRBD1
CASSPTGVKYEQYF
TGTGCCAGCTCACCAACAGGGGTAAAATACGAGCAGTACTTC
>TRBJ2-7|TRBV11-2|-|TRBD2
CASSLGSGRGYEQYF
TGTGCCAGCAGCTTAGGAAGCGGGAGGGGTTACGAGCAGTACTTC